Reported below is one TCR beta chain. Germline V gives CDR1 SGHDT, CDR2 YYEEEE. Trimming took off 4 bases at V and 6 bases at J, with 9 bases between the two ends. This CDR3 is 12 amino acids long. This entry comes from a study of blood T cell repertoires in COVID-19. Study-wide context: The United States, Italy and Spain were the sources of the acute and convalescent COVID-19 samples. PBMCs, B-cell-depleted T cells, or T cells provided the cDNA or gDNA that made up the material.

As originally analysed: Reference gene primer amplification gave nucleated cell count estimates. TCRdb's table, derived via immunoSEQ multiplex PCR, lists solely in-frame clones and lacks some. V and J calls and clone size are copied from that table; D and trimming were computed from the DNA. The table lists about 120,000 clones, around four fifths of them singletons, with 5.5% to 6% in the top ten. The chain couples TRBV5-6 to TRBJ2-3; D is undetermined. The TCR comes from a man older than 75 with active or convalescent COVID-19. The sample taken for sequencing was peripheral blood. The CDR3 sequence: CASSQVGDTQYF. CDR3 nucleotide sequence: TGTGCCAGCAGCCAAGTGGGCGATACGCAGTATTTT.